The clone carrying this T cell receptor (beta chain) has a handful of counts. This specimen belongs to a study of blood T cell repertoires in COVID-19. About the research overall: Samples representing acute and convalescent COVID-19 were sourced from the United States, Italy and Spain. PBMCs, B-cell-depleted T cells, or T cells provided the cDNA or gDNA that made up the material.

This CDR3 comprises 15 residues. Trimming removed 5 bases from V and 7 bases from J; junction bases left unmatched: 10. Germline V CDR1 and CDR2: SGHNT, YENEEA. In the original workflow: For nucleated cells, counts were estimated from reference gene primer amplification. Profiled with immunoSEQ multiplex PCR; TCRdb holds only in-frame clones, not every one. Clone size and V and J calls were adopted from that table, with D and trimming inferred from the DNA. The data contain 220,000 or so clones, about four fifths of them singletons. This TCR came from a woman aged 80 or over with acute or convalescent COVID-19. The source material was peripheral blood. The rearrangement links TRBV11-3 to TRBJ2-1; TRBD2 matches 8 bases. DNA of the CDR3: TGTGCCAGCAGCCATCGGGGGACTAGGCAGAATGAGCAGTTCTTC. This codes for CASSHRGTRQNEQFF.